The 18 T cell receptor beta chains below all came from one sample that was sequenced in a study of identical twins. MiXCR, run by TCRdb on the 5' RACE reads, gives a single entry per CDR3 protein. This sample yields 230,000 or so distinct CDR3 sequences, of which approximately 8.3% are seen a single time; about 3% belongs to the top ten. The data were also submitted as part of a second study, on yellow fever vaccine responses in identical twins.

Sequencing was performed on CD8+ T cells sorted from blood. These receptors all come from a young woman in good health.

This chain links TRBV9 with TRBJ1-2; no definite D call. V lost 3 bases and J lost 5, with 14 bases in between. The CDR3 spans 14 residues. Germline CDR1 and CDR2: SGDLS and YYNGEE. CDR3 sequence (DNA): TGTGCCAGCAGCGGGACCTTAGATAAGTATGGCTACACCTTC. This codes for CASSGTLDKYGYTF.

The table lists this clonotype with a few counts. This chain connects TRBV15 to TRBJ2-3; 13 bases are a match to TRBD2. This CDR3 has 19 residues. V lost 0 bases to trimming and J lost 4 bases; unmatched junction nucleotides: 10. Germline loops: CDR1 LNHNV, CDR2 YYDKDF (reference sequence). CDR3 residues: CATSRDSGTSGVVSDTQYF. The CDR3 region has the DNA TGTGCCACCAGCAGAGATTCCGGGACTAGCGGGGTCGTATCAGATACGCAGTATTTT.

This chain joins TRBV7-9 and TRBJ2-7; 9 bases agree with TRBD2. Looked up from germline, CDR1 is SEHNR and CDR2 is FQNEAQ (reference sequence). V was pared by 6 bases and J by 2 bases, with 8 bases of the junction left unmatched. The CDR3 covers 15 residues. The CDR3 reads CASRLGTSQTYEQYF. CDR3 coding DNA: TGTGCCAGCAGACTCGGGACTAGCCAAACCTACGAGCAGTACTTC.

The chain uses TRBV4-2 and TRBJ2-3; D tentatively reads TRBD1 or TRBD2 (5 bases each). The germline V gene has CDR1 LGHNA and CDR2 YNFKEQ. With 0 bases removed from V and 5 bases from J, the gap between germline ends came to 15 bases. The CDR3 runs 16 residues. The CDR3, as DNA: TGTGCCAGCAGCCAAGATGGCGAGGGGCAGGTAGATACGCAGTATTTT. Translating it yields CASSQDGEGQVDTQYF.

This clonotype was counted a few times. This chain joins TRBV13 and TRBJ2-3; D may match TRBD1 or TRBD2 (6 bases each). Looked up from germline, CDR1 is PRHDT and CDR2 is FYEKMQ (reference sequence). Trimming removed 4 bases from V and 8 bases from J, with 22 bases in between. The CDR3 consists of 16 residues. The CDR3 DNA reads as TGTGCCAGCAGCTATCAGGGGAGGCCGCCGTCAGGTACGCAGTATTTT. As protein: CASSYQGRPPSGTQYF.

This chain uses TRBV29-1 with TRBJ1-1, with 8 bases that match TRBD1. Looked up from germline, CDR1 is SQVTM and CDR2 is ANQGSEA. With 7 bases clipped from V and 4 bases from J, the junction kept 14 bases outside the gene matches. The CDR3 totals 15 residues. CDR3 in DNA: TGCAGCGCAACAGGGGGGCCGGTATGGGGCACTGAAGCTTTCTTT. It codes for CSATGGPVWGTEAFF.

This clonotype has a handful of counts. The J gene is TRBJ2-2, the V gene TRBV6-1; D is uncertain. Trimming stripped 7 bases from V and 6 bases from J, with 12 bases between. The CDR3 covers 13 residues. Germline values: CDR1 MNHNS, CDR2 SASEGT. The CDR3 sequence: CASKSYLSGELFF. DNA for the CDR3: TGTGCCAGCAAGTCCTACTTATCCGGGGAGCTGTTTTTT.

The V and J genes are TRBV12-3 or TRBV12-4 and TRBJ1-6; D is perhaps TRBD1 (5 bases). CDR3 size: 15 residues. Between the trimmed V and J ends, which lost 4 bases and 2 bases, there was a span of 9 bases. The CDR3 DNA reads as TGTGCCAGCAGTTCCAGGGAAACCTATAATTCACCCCTCCACTTT. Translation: CASSSRETYNSPLHF.

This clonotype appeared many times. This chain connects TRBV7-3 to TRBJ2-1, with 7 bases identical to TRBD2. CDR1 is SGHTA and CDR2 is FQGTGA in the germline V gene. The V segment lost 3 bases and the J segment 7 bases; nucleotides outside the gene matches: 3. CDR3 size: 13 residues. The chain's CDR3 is CASSFGGGNEQFF. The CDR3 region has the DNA TGTGCCAGCAGCTTTGGGGGGGGGAATGAGCAGTTCTTC.

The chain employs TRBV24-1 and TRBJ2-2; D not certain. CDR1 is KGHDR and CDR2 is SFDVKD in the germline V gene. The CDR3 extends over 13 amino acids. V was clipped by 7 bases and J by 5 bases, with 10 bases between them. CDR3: CATRPGGTGELFF. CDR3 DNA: TGTGCCACCAGGCCCGGTGGAACCGGGGAGCTGTTTTTT.

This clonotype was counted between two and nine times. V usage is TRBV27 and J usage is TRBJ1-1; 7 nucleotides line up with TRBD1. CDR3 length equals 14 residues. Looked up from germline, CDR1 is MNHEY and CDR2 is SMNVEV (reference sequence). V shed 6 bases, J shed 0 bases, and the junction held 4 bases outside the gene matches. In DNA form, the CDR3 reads TGTGCCAGCAGCTCGACAGGGCTGAACACTGAAGCTTTCTTT. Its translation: CASSSTGLNTEAFF.

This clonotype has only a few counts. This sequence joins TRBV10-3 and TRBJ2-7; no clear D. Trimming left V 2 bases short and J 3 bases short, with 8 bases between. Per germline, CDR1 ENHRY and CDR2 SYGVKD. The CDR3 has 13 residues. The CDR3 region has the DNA TGTGCCATCAGTGAGCCCCCCCTCTACGAGCAGTACTTC. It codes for CAISEPPLYEQYF.

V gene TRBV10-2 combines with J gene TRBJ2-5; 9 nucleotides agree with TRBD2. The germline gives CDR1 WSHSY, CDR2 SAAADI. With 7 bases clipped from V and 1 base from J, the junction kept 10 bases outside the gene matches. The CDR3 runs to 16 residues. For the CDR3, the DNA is TGCGCCAGCAAGATCGGGCTAGCGGGGATCCAAGAGACCCAGTACTTC. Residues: CASKIGLAGIQETQYF.

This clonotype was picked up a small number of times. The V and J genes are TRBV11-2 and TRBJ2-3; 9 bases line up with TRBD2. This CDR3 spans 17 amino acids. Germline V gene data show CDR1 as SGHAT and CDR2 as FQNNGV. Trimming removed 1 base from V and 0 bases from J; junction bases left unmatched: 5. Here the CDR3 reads CASSLGAGGTSTDTQYF. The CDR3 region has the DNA TGTGCCAGCAGCTTAGGGGCGGGGGGGACTAGCACAGATACGCAGTATTTT.

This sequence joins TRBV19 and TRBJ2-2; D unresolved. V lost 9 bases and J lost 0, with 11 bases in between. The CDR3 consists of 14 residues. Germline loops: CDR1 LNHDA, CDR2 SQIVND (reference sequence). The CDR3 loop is CARHKGANTGELFF. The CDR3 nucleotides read TGTGCCAGGCATAAGGGTGCGAACACCGGGGAGCTGTTTTTT. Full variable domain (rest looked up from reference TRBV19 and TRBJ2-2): DGGITQSPKYLFRKEGQNVTLSCEQNLNHDAMYWYRQDPGQGLRLIYYSQIVNDFQKGDIAEGYSVSREKKESFPLTVTSAQKNPTAFYLCARHKGANTGELFFGEGSRLTVL.

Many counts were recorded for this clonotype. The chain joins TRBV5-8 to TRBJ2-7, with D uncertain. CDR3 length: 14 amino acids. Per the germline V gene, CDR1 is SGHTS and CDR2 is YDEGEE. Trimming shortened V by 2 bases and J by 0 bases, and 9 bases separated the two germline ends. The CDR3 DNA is TGTGCCAGCAGCTTTACCGGAAGCTCCTACGAGCAGTACTTC. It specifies CASSFTGSSYEQYF.

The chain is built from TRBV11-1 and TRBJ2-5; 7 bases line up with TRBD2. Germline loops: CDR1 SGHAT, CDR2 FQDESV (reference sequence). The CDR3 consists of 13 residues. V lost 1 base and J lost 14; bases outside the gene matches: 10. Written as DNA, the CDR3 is TGTGCCAGCAGCTTAGGAGCAGCTAGCGGTGATTACTTC. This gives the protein CASSLGAASGDYF.

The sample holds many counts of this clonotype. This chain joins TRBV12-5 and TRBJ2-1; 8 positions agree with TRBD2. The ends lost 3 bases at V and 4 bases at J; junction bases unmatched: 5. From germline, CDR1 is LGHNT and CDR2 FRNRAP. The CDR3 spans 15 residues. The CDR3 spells CASGLATSGYNEQFF. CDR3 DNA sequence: TGTGCTAGTGGTTTAGCCACTAGCGGTTACAATGAGCAGTTCTTC.